One sample yielded the 27 T cell receptor beta chains listed below, sequenced in a study of STAT3 mutations in large granular lymphocyte leukemia. Study-wide results and limits: Every T-cell large granular lymphocyte leukemia patient had at least one immunodominant TCR beta clonotype.

Sequencing used immunoSEQ multiplex PCR; TCRdb keeps in-frame clones, though not all of them. The sample includes over 30,000 clones, around nine tenths of them seen just once. Antigen specificity for these receptors is unknown. The sample consisted of PBMCs. The receptors were gathered from a human donor with T large granular lymphocyte leukemia. Some clones in this sample may be carry-over from other donors' samples.

V and J are TRBV6-5 and TRBJ1-1; 11 bases match TRBD1. CDR1 and CDR2 (germline): MNHEY, SVGAGI. The trim removed 2 bases at V and 4 bases at J, leaving 3 bases unmatched. The CDR3 contains 15 residues. CDR3 in DNA: TGTGCCAGCAGTTACGCCGGGACAGGGGGCACTGAAGCTTTCTTT. Its translation: CASSYAGTGGTEAFF.

In nucleotides, the CDR3 is TGTGCCAGCTCACCAACGGACAGATATAATTCACCCCTCCACTTT. It yields the protein CASSPTDRYNSPLHF. The V gene is TRBV18, the J gene TRBJ1-6; D is possibly TRBD1 (6 bases). Germline V gives CDR1 KGHSH, CDR2 LQKENI. Deletions cut 2 bases from V and 4 bases from J, with 9 bases between. The CDR3 extends over 15 amino acids.

The chain carries TRBV2 and TRBJ2-6; no firm D call. Trimming left V 2 bases short and J 0 bases short, with 11 bases between. CDR1 is SNHLY, CDR2 FYNNEI, per germline. This CDR3 is 17 amino acids long. CDR3 nucleotide sequence: TGTGCCAGCAGTGAAACCACTCTGAGCTCTGGGGCCAACGTCCTGACTTTC. Amino acids: CASSETTLSSGANVLTF.

This clone was seen more than once but under ten times. The chain uses TRBV7-2 and TRBJ1-2; D ambiguous. The CDR3 sequence is 15 residues long. Germline CDR1 is SGHTA and CDR2 is FQGNSA. Deletions cut 5 bases from V and 4 bases from J, with 17 bases between. For the CDR3, the DNA is TGTGCCAGCAGCAGAGGGTTGGGCGAAGTCTATGGCTACACCTTC. This gives the protein CASSRGLGEVYGYTF.

This clone occurred a few times. J is TRBJ2-7 and V is TRBV5-1; 9 bases line up with TRBD1. The junction had 13 bases not matched to a gene; V was cut back by 3 bases and J by 9 bases. Germline V CDR1 and CDR2: SGHRS, YFSETQ. The CDR3 is 15 residues long. The CDR3 loop reads CASSSSDRGFLRQYF. The CDR3 DNA sequence: TGCGCCAGCAGCTCTTCGGACAGGGGATTTTTGAGGCAGTACTTC. The whole variable domain, filled in from reference TRBV5-1 and TRBJ2-7, reads KAGVTQTPRYLIKTRGQQVTLSCSPISGHRSVSWYQQTPGQGLQFLFEYFSETQRNKGNFPGRFSGRQFSNSRSEMNVSTLELGDSALYLCASSSSDRGFLRQYFGPGTRLTVT.

The rearrangement uses TRBV5-1 and TRBJ2-2; 11 bases map to TRBD2. Unmatched junction bases numbered 5, after V lost 4 bases and J lost 3 bases. Germline V gene data show CDR1 as SGHRS and CDR2 as YFSETQ. This CDR3 is built from 16 residues. The CDR3 DNA is TGCGCCAGCAGCCCAAGACTAGCGGGGCACACCGGGGAGCTGTTTTTT. This translates into CASSPRLAGHTGELFF.

The chain couples TRBV12-5 to TRBJ1-5, with D hard to call. Trimming took off 2 bases at V and 5 bases at J, with 10 bases between the two ends. The CDR3 has 14 amino acids. Germline CDR1 LGHNT, CDR2 FRNRAP. In DNA form, the CDR3 reads TGTGCTAGTGGTTTGTTCGGGGTCCATCAGCCCCAGCATTTT. This codes for CASGLFGVHQPQHF. Complete variable domain (other parts from reference TRBV12-5 and TRBJ1-5): DARVTQTPRHKVTEMGQEVTMRCQPILGHNTVFWYRQTMMQGLELLAYFRNRAPLDDSGMPKDRFSAEMPDATLATLKIQPSEPRDSAVYFCASGLFGVHQPQHFGDGTRLSIL.

This clone was counted a single time. J is TRBJ1-5 and V is TRBV28, with TRBD1 as a possible D gene (6 bases). The V gene's germline CDR1 is MDHEN and CDR2 SYDVKM. The CDR3 covers 15 residues. Trimming left V 6 bases short and J 0 bases short, with 12 bases between. The CDR3 sequence: CASSPQGDSNQPQHF. The CDR3 nucleotides are TGTGCCAGCAGCCCACAGGGAGATAGCAATCAGCCCCAGCATTTT.

The chain recombines TRBV4-3 with TRBJ1-1; D gene uncertain. Trimming removed 4 bases at V and 0 bases at J, with 15 bases between. Per the germline V gene, CDR1 is LGHNA and CDR2 is YSLEER. This CDR3 contains 16 residues. Here the CDR3 reads CASSPTAGSMNTEAFF. The CDR3, as DNA: TGCGCCAGCAGCCCCACGGCCGGGAGCATGAACACTGAAGCTTTCTTT.

V and J are TRBV5-1 and TRBJ1-4; D uncertain. Germline V CDR1 and CDR2: SGHRS, YFSETQ. This CDR3 is 14 amino acids long. The germline V and J ends were trimmed by 1 base and 5 bases, with 9 bases remaining between them. The CDR3 reads CASSLKARNEKLFF. The CDR3 DNA is TGCGCCAGCAGCTTGAAGGCACGCAATGAAAAACTGTTTTTT.

This sequence joins TRBV28 and TRBJ1-6, with TRBD1 as a possible D gene (5 bases). Germline V lookup: CDR1 MDHEN, CDR2 SYDVKM. Trimming left V 2 bases short and J 10 bases short, with 12 bases between. CDR3 length equals 14 residues. CDR3 loop: CASSLGGERSPLHF. In DNA form, the CDR3 reads TGTGCCAGCAGTTTAGGAGGGGAACGCTCACCCCTCCACTTT.

The V call is TRBV9, the J call TRBJ1-6; D remains unclear. The CDR3 is made up of 13 amino acids. Trimming took 2 bases from V and 6 from J, leaving 6 bases between them. In germline, CDR1 is SGDLS, CDR2 YYNGEE. The CDR3 nucleotides are TGTGCCAGCAGCGTTGGCAGTAATTCACCCCTCCACTTT. This sequence encodes CASSVGSNSPLHF.

CDR3 region: CAWRESTGLFYNSPLHF. The CDR3 nucleotides read TGTGCCTGGAGGGAATCGACAGGGTTGTTTTATAATTCACCCCTCCACTTT. V gene TRBV30 combines with J gene TRBJ1-6; 7 positions match TRBD1. This CDR3 has 17 amino acids. V lost 3 bases and J lost 4; bases outside the gene matches: 12. Germline CDR1 and CDR2: GTSNPN and SVGIG (reference sequence).

There are a few counts of this clone. This rearrangement joins TRBV6-1 to TRBJ2-7; D may be TRBD2 (6 bases). CDR3 length: 14 amino acids. Trimming removed 3 bases from V and 5 bases from J, with 14 bases in between. Germline CDR1 reads MNHNS; CDR2 reads SASEGT. The CDR3 bases are TGTGCCAGCAGTGAGGGTCTGGAGGGAAACGAGCAGTACGTC. Amino acid sequence: CASSEGLEGNEQYV.

This chain connects TRBV29-1 to TRBJ1-2; D ambiguous. Germline loops: CDR1 SQVTM, CDR2 ANQGSEA. The length of the CDR3 is 11 residues. Trimming removed 6 bases from V and 8 bases from J, with 13 bases in between. The CDR3 sequence: CSVGKERGYTF. The CDR3 DNA is TGCAGCGTAGGAAAGGAGCGGGGCTACACCTTC.

This clone was found a few times. This chain connects TRBV4-2 to TRBJ1-1, with 12 bases identical to TRBD1. The CDR3 is 17 amino acids. Germline V gene lookup returns CDR1 LGHNA and CDR2 YNFKEQ. J gave up 3 bases and V 3 bases, and 8 bases lay outside the gene matches. CDR3 nucleotides: TGTGCCAGCAGCCACGGGACAGGGGGCGCGTTAGACACTGAAGCTTTCTTT. Protein sequence: CASSHGTGGALDTEAFF.

The chain uses TRBV29-1 and TRBJ2-3, with 12 bases lining up with TRBD2. The ends lost 6 bases at V and 5 bases at J; junction bases unmatched: 6. The CDR3 has 14 residues. CDR1 SQVTM and CDR2 ANQGSEA come from the germline V gene. CDR3 sequence reads: CSVGPTSGGDTQYF. The DNA for the CDR3 is TGCAGCGTAGGACCGACTAGCGGGGGAGATACGCAGTATTTT.

This chain uses TRBV14 with TRBJ1-2, with 7 nucleotides matching TRBD1. With V trimmed by 0 bases and J by 2 bases, 9 bases remained unmatched. Germline loops: CDR1 SGHDN, CDR2 FVKESK. The CDR3 sequence is 17 residues long. CDR3 loop: CASSQDSVGGQNYGYTF. The DNA for the CDR3 is TGTGCCAGCAGCCAAGATTCGGTGGGGGGACAGAACTATGGCTACACCTTC.

This chain joins TRBV2 and TRBJ2-7, with D tentatively TRBD2 (5 bases). The CDR3 spans 12 residues. Germline V gene sequence: CDR1 SNHLY, CDR2 FYNNEI. V shed 6 bases and J shed 1 base, with 7 bases lying between them. CDR3 loop: CASSGDSYEQYV. The DNA for the CDR3 is TGTGCCAGCAGCGGGGATTCCTACGAGCAGTACGTC.

The rearrangement uses TRBV28 and TRBJ1-5; D call uncertain. Per the germline V gene, CDR1 is MDHEN and CDR2 is SYDVKM. The CDR3 consists of 12 residues. Trimming removed 4 bases at V and 15 bases at J, with 16 bases between. CDR3 nucleotide sequence: TGTGCCAGCAGTTCGTCCAACCCGGCCAGGCATTTT. Protein product: CASSSSNPARHF.

This chain uses TRBV14 with TRBJ2-2, with D uncertain. Per germline, CDR1 SGHDN and CDR2 FVKESK. The CDR3 extends over 15 amino acids. Trimming removed 4 bases from V and 6 bases from J, with 15 bases in between. CDR3 nucleotides: TGTGCCAGCAGCCTCTGGGGTTCATCCGCCGGGGAGCTGTTTTTT. This encodes CASSLWGSSAGELFF.

This clone rates as medium-sized. The chain carries TRBV4-1 and TRBJ1-2, with 9 positions matching TRBD1. Per germline, CDR1 MGHRA and CDR2 YSYEKL. J gave up 8 bases and V 0 bases, and 10 bases lay outside the gene matches. The CDR3 consists of 16 residues. For the CDR3, the DNA is TGCGCCAGCAGCCAAGATCGAGGGACAGGGTTAGGAGGCTACACCTTC. This sequence encodes CASSQDRGTGLGGYTF.

CDR3 nucleotides: TGTGCCAGTAGTATAGCTACCCGCGGCCAGAACGTAGCTTTCTTT. It is translated as CASSIATRGQNVAFF. The chain couples TRBV19 to TRBJ1-1; D call uncertain. The CDR3 totals 15 residues. The germline V gene encodes CDR1 LNHDA and CDR2 SQIVND (reference sequence). V lost 1 base and J lost 10, with 19 bases in between.

This clone came up once. This rearrangement joins TRBV4-1 to TRBJ2-7; 10 bases are shared with TRBD1. With V trimmed by 1 base and J by 2 bases, 5 bases remained unmatched. The CDR3 runs 16 residues. Germline V gene data show CDR1 as MGHRA and CDR2 as YSYEKL. The DNA for the CDR3 is TGCGCCAGCAGCCAAGGGAGGGGGACAGGGGCCTACGAGCAGTACTTC. Protein sequence: CASSQGRGTGAYEQYF.

This sequence joins TRBV4-1 and TRBJ2-2; tentatively, D is TRBD2 (6 bases). The germline V and J ends were trimmed by 6 bases and 7 bases, with 18 bases remaining between them. The CDR3 has 15 residues. Germline CDR1 MGHRA, CDR2 YSYEKL. The CDR3 loop is CASRQVGGTIGELFF. CDR3 DNA: TGCGCCAGCAGGCAGGTGGGGGGTACGATCGGGGAGCTGTTTTTT.

This sequence joins TRBV29-1 and TRBJ2-3; 8 bases are a match to TRBD2. The junction had 4 bases not matched to a gene; V was cut back by 4 bases and J by 1 base. In germline, CDR1 is SQVTM, CDR2 ANQGSEA. CDR3 length: 14 residues. The CDR3 sequence: CSVVLSGGTDTQYF. The DNA for the CDR3 is TGCAGCGTTGTGCTTAGCGGGGGCACAGATACGCAGTATTTT.

This sequence joins TRBV19 and TRBJ1-5; no reliable D call. Germline loops: CDR1 LNHDA, CDR2 SQIVND (reference sequence). This CDR3 is 15 amino acids long. The V gene lost 3 bases and the J gene lost 4 bases, with 13 bases spanning the gap. The CDR3 DNA sequence: TGTGCCAGTAGTATGTCCTGGGGTGGGAATCAGCCCCAGCATTTT. Translated: CASSMSWGGNQPQHF.